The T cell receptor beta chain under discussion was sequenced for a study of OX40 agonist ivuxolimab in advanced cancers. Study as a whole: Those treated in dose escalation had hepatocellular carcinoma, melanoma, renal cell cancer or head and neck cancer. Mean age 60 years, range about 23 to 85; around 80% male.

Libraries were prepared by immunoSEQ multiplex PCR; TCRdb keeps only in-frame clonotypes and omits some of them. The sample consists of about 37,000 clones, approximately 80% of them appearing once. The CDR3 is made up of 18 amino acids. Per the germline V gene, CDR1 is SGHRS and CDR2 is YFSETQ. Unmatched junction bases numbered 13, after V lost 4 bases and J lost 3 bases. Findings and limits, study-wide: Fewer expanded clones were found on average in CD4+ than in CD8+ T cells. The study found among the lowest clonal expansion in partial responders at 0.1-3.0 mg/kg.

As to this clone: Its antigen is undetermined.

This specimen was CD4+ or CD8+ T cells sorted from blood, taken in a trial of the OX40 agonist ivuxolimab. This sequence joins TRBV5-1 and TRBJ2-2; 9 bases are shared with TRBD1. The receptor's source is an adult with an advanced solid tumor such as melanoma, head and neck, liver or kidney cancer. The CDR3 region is CASSPRYDRGGDTGELFF. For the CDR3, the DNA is TGCGCCAGCAGCCCCAGATACGACAGGGGGGGCGACACCGGGGAGCTGTTTTTT.